This is a list of T cell receptor beta chains from one sample in a study of T cell responses to AZD1222 COVID-19 vaccine. The protocol was immunoSEQ multiplex PCR, while the TCRdb copy is restricted to in-frame clones and leaves out a portion. Of 95,000 to 150,000 clones listed, roughly 84% are singletons. Sequencing used peripheral blood, obtained on day 0 of AZD1222 vaccination. The source of these receptors is an adult in good health. The CDR3 runs from the conserved cysteine through the conserved F or W. Fields, in order: CDR3 DNA, CDR3 protein, D gene, J gene, CDR3 length, clone size, V gene. A D gene is named only where the DNA matches it firmly. The size field is filled for only some rows; it gives once, few, many or a size class.

cdr3_nt: TGTGCCACCGGGGCCCTTGGGGCTAACTATGGCTACACTTTC; cdr3_aa: CATGALGANYGYTF; d_call: -; j_call: TRBJ1-2; cdr3_length: 14; clone_size: -; v_call: TRBV27
cdr3_nt: TGTGCCAGCAGTACCTTGACTAGCGGGTCCTACGAGCAGTACTTC; cdr3_aa: CASSTLTSGSYEQYF; d_call: TRBD2; j_call: TRBJ2-7; cdr3_length: 15; clone_size: -; v_call: TRBV6-5
cdr3_nt: TGTGCCAGCAGTTACCACTTTTTCCAGTATTTT; cdr3_aa: CASSYHFFQYF; d_call: -; j_call: TRBJ2-3; cdr3_length: 11; clone_size: -; v_call: TRBV6-2/TRBV6-3
cdr3_nt: TGTGCCAGCAGCCAGCAGGGTGTTAGTGGCGCTTTCTTT; cdr3_aa: CASSQQGVSGAFF; d_call: -; j_call: TRBJ1-1; cdr3_length: 13; clone_size: once; v_call: TRBV14
cdr3_nt: TGTGCCAGCAGTTTAGGCAATTATCAGCCCCAGCATTTT; cdr3_aa: CASSLGNYQPQHF; d_call: -; j_call: TRBJ1-5; cdr3_length: 13; clone_size: -; v_call: TRBV28
cdr3_nt: TGTGCCAGCAGCTTGGTAGACCGGAACACTGAAGCTTTCTTT; cdr3_aa: CASSLVDRNTEAFF; d_call: -; j_call: TRBJ1-1; cdr3_length: 14; clone_size: -; v_call: TRBV5-6
cdr3_nt: TGTGCCACCAGTGCCCTGGGACTAGCGGGGTACAATGAGCAGTTCTTC; cdr3_aa: CATSALGLAGYNEQFF; d_call: TRBD2; j_call: TRBJ2-1; cdr3_length: 16; clone_size: -; v_call: TRBV24-1
cdr3_nt: TGCGCCAGCAGCTTGGTAGCGGGGGAGGGATCAGATACGCAGTATTTT; cdr3_aa: CASSLVAGEGSDTQYF; d_call: TRBD2; j_call: TRBJ2-3; cdr3_length: 16; clone_size: -; v_call: TRBV5-1
cdr3_nt: TGTGCCAGCAGTCCGGGACTTAACAATGAGCAGTTCTTC; cdr3_aa: CASSPGLNNEQFF; d_call: -; j_call: TRBJ2-1; cdr3_length: 13; clone_size: -; v_call: TRBV28
cdr3_nt: TGTGCCAGCAGCCCCTCGGGTACGCAGTATTTT; cdr3_aa: CASSPSGTQYF; d_call: -; j_call: TRBJ2-3; cdr3_length: 11; clone_size: few; v_call: TRBV11-2
cdr3_nt: TGTGCCAGCAGCCAAGAAAGGCGGGGGGCAACACCAGATACGCAGTATTTT; cdr3_aa: CASSQERRGATPDTQYF; d_call: TRBD2; j_call: TRBJ2-3; cdr3_length: 17; clone_size: -; v_call: TRBV3-1/TRBV3-2
cdr3_nt: TGTGCCAGCAGTTTTTACCCCCCTCTAGCGGGGAATTCCTACGAGCAGTACTTC; cdr3_aa: CASSFYPPLAGNSYEQYF; d_call: TRBD2; j_call: TRBJ2-7; cdr3_length: 18; clone_size: once; v_call: TRBV27
cdr3_nt: TGTGCCAGCAGTTTCCGGGGTGGACCCCTCCACTTT; cdr3_aa: CASSFRGGPLHF; d_call: -; j_call: TRBJ1-6; cdr3_length: 12; clone_size: -; v_call: TRBV28
cdr3_nt: TGTGCCAGCAGCCTCGACAGGGGCAGCGGCTACACCTTC; cdr3_aa: CASSLDRGSGYTF; d_call: TRBD1; j_call: TRBJ1-2; cdr3_length: 13; clone_size: -; v_call: TRBV5-6
cdr3_nt: TGTGCCAGCAGCGAAACTAGCGGGGGAAACTCCTACGAGCAGTACTTC; cdr3_aa: CASSETSGGNSYEQYF; d_call: TRBD2; j_call: TRBJ2-7; cdr3_length: 16; clone_size: -; v_call: TRBV13
cdr3_nt: TGTGCCAGCAGCCTCCCGGGCGGTCATCCCTACACCTTC; cdr3_aa: CASSLPGGHPYTF; d_call: -; j_call: TRBJ1-2; cdr3_length: 13; clone_size: once; v_call: TRBV3-1/TRBV3-2
cdr3_nt: TGTGCCAGCAGTGAAGGCAGTAGCAATCAGCCCCAGCATTTT; cdr3_aa: CASSEGSSNQPQHF; d_call: -; j_call: TRBJ1-5; cdr3_length: 14; clone_size: few; v_call: TRBV2
cdr3_nt: TGCGCCAGCAGCCCGACGGTCGGCGGCCTCAATGAAAAACTGTTTTTT; cdr3_aa: CASSPTVGGLNEKLFF; d_call: -; j_call: TRBJ1-4; cdr3_length: 16; clone_size: -; v_call: TRBV5-1
cdr3_nt: TGTGCCAGCAGCCAAGTGCCCCACCTGTGGTTTCTACAGGGGATCGAAGCTTTCTTT; cdr3_aa: CASSQVPHLWFLQGIEAFF; d_call: TRBD1; j_call: TRBJ1-1; cdr3_length: 19; clone_size: -; v_call: TRBV3-1/TRBV3-2
cdr3_nt: TGTGCCAGCAGCAAAGGGACAGCAAATGATCAGCCCCAGCATTTT; cdr3_aa: CASSKGTANDQPQHF; d_call: TRBD1; j_call: TRBJ1-5; cdr3_length: 15; clone_size: -; v_call: TRBV5-5